The present TCR beta chain was sequenced within a study of T cell responses to AZD1222 COVID-19 vaccine. Study-wide results and limits: When two AZD1222 doses had been given, Spike-specific TCR breadth and depth rose. Reportedly, nearly half of unique spike TCRs recognized epitopes outside B.1.351/B.1.1.7 mutations.

TCRdb's copy holds only in-frame clones and misses some; the assay was immunoSEQ multiplex PCR. The sample carries about 140,000 clones, roughly 90% recorded once. The CDR3 is 13 amino acids. V lost 4 bases and J lost 6, with 9 bases in between. In germline, CDR1 is MDHEN, CDR2 SYDVKM. For this clone: Its antigen is undetermined.

The specimen comprised peripheral blood, sampled on day 0 of AZD1222 vaccination. The receptor comes from an adult in good health. The chain combines TRBV28 with TRBJ1-4; no clear D gene. CDR3 DNA sequence: TGTGCCAGCAGTTCTGGGCACTATGAAAAACTGTTTTTT. This gives the protein CASSSGHYEKLFF.